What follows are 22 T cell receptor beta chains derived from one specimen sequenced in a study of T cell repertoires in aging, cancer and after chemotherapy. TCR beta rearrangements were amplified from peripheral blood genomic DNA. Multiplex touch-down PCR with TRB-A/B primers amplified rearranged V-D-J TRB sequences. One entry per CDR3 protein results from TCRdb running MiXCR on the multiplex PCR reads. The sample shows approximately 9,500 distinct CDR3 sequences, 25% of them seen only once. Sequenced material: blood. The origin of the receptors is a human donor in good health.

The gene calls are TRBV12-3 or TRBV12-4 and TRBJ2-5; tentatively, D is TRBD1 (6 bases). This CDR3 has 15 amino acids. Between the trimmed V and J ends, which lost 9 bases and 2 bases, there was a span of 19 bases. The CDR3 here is CASCLDGQQQETQYF. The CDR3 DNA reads TGTGCCAGTTGTTTGGACGGACAGCAGCAAGAGACCCAGTACTTC.

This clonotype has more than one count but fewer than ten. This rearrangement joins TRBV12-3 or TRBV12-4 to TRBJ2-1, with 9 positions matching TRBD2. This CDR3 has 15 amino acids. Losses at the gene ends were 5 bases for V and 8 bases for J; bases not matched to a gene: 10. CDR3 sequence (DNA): TGTGCCAGCAGTAACTCCGGGACTAGCATATATGAGCAGTTCTTC. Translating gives CASSNSGTSIYEQFF.

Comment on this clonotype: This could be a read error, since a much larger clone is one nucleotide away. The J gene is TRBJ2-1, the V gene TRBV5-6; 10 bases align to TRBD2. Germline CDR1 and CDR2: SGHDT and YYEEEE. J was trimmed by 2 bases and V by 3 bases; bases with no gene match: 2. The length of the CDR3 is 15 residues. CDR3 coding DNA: TGTGCCAGCAGCTCAGGACTAGCGGCCTACAATGAGCAGTTCTTC. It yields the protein CASSSGLAAYNEQFF.

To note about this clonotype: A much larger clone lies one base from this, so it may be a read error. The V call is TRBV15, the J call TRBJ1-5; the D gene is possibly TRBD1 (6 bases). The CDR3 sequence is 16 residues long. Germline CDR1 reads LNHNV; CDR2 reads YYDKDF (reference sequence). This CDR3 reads CATSRPTGLLNHPQHF. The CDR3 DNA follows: TGTGCCACCAGCAGGCCAACAGGGTTGCTAAATCATCCCCAGCATTTT.

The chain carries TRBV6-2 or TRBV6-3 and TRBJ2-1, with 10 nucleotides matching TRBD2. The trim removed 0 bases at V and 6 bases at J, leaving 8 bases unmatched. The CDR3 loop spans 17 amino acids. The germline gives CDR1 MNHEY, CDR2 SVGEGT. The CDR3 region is CASSYSIAGGIGNEQFF. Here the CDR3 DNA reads TGTGCCAGCAGTTACTCGATAGCGGGAGGAATAGGCAATGAGCAGTTCTTC.

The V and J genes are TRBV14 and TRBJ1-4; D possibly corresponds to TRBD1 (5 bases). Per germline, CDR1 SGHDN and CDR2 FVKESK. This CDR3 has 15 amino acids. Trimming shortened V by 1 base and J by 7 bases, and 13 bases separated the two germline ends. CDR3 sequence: CASSQGSTGGEKLFF. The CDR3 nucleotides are TGTGCCAGCAGCCAAGGGTCTACGGGGGGTGAAAAACTGTTTTTT. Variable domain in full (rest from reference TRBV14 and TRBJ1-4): EAGVTQFPSHSVIEKGQTVTLRCDPISGHDNLYWYRRVMGKEIKFLLHFVKESKQDESGMPNNRFLAERTGGTYSTLKVQPAELEDSGVYFCASSQGSTGGEKLFFGSGTQLSVL.

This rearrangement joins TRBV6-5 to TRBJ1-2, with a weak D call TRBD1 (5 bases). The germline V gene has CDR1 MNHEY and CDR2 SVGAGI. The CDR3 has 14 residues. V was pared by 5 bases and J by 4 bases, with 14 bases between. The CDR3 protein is CASSPLGRRYGYTF. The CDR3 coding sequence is TGTGCCAGCAGTCCCTTGGGACGGCGCTATGGCTACACCTTC.

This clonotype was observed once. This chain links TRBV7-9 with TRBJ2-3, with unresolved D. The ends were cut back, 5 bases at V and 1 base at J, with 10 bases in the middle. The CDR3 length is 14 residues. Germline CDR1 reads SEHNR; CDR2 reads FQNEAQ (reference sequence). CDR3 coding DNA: TGTGCCAGCAGCCCAAGTGCTGGCACAGATACGCAGTATTTT. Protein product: CASSPSAGTDTQYF.

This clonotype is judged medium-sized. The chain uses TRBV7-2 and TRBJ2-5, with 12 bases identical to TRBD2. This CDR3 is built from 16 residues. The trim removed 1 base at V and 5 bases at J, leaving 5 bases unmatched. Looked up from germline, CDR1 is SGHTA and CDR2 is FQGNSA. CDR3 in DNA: TGTGCCAGCAGCTTAGGGCTAGCGGGAGGGCAGGAGACCCAGTACTTC. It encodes CASSLGLAGGQETQYF.

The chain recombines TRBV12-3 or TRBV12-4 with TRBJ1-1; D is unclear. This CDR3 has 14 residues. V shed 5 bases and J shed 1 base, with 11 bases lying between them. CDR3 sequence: CASSADDGNTEAFF. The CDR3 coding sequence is TGTGCCAGCAGTGCGGACGACGGGAACACTGAAGCTTTCTTT.

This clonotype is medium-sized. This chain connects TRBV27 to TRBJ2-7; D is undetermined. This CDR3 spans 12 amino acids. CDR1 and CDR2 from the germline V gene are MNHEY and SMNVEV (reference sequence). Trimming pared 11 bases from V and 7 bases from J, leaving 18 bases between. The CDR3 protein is CAARGPKVEQYF. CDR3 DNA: TGTGCCGCCCGTGGGCCCAAGGTGGAGCAGTACTTC.

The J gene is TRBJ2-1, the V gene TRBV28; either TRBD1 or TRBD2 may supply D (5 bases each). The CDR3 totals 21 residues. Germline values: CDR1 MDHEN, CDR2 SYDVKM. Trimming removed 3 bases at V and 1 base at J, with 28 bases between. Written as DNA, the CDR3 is TGTGCCAGCAGTTTTAGCTCCGAAGCCTTCCTCGGGGCCAGATCCTACAATGAGCAGTTCTTC. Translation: CASSFSSEAFLGARSYNEQFF.

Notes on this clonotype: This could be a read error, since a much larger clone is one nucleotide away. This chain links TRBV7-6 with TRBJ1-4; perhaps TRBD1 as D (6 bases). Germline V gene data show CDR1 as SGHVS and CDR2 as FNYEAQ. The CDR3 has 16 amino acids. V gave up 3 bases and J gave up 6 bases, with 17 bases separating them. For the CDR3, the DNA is TGTGCCAGCAGCTTTTTAGGGACATGGGCGTATGAAAAACTGTTTTTT. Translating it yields CASSFLGTWAYEKLFF.

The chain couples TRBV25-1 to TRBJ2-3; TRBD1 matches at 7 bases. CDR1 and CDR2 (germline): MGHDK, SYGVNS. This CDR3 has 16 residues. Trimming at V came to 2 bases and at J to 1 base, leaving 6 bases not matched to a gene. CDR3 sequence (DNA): TGTGCCAGCAGTGAAACGACAGGGCTCGGCACAGATACGCAGTATTTT. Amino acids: CASSETTGLGTDTQYF.

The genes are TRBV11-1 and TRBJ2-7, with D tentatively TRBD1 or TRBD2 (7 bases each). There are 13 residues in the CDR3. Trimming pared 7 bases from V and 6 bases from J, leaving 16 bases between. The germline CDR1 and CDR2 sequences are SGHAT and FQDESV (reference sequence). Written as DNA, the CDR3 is TGTGCCAGCACTGGGACAGCGGGATCCGAGCAGTACTTC. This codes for CASTGTAGSEQYF.

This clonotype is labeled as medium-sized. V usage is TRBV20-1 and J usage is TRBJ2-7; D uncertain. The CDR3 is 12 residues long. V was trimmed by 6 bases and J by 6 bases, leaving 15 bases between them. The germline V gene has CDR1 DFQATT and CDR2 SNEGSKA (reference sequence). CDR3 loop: CSAIRRSSEQYF. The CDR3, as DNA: TGCAGTGCCATTCGCAGGAGCTCCGAGCAGTACTTC.

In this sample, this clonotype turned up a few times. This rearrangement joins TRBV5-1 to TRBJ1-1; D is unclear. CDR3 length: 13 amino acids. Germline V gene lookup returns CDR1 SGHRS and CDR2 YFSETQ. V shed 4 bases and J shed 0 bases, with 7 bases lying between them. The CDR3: CASSGTMNTEAFF. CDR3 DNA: TGCGCCAGCAGCGGTACCATGAACACTGAAGCTTTCTTT.

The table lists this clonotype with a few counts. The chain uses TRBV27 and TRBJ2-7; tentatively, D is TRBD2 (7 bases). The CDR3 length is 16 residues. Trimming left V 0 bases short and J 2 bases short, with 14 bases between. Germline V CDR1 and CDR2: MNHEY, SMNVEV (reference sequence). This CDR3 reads CASSLSGGLTTYEQYF. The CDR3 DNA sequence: TGTGCCAGCAGTTTATCGGGGGGGCTAACAACCTACGAGCAGTACTTC.

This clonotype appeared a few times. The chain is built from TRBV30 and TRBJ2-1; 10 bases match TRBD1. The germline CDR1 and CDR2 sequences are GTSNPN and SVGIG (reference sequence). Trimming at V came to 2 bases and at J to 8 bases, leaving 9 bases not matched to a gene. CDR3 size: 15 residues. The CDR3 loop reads CAWSTGTGENYEQFF. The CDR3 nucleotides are TGTGCCTGGAGTACCGGGACAGGGGAGAATTATGAGCAGTTCTTC. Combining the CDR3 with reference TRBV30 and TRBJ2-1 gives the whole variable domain SQTIHQWPATLVQPVGSPLSLECTVEGTSNPNLYWYRQAAGRGLQLLFYSVGIGQISSEVPQNLSASRPQDRQFILSSKKLLLSDSGFYLCAWSTGTGENYEQFFGPGTRLTVL.

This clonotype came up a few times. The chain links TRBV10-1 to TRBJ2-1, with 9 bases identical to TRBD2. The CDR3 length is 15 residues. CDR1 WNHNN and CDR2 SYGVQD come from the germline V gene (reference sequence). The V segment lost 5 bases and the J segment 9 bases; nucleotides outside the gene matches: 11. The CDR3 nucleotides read TGCGCCAGCAGTACCGGCGGTAGCGGGAGTGGTGAGCAGTTCTTC. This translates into CASSTGGSGSGEQFF.

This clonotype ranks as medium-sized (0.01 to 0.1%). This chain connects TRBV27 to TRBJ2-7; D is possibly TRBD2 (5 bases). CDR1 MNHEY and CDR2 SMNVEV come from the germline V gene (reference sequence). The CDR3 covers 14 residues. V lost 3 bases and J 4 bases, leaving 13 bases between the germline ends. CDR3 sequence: CASSLAGVLYEQYF. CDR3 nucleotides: TGTGCCAGCAGTTTGGCCGGGGTATTATACGAGCAGTACTTC.

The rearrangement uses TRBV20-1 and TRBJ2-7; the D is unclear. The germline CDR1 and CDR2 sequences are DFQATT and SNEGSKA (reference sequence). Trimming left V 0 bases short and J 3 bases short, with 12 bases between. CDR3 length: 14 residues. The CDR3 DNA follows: TGCAGTGCTAGAGATATCAGACAAATCTACGAGCAGTACTTC. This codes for CSARDIRQIYEQYF.